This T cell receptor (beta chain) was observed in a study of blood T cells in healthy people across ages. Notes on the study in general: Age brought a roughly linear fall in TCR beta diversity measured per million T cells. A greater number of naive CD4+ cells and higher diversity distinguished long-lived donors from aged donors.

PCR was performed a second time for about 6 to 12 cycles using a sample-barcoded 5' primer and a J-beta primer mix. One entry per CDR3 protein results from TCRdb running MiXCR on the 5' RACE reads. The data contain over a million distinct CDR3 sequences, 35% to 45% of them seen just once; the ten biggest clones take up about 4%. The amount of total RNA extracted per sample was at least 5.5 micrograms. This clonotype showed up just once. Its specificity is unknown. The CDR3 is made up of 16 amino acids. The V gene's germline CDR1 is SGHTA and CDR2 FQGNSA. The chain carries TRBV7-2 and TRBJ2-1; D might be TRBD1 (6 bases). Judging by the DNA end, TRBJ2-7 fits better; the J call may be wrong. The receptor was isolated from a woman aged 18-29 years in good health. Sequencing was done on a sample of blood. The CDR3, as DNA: TGTGTCAGTTCCGTTAGGGACATCACCTCCTACAATGAGCAGTACTTC. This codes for CVSSVRDITSYNEQYF.